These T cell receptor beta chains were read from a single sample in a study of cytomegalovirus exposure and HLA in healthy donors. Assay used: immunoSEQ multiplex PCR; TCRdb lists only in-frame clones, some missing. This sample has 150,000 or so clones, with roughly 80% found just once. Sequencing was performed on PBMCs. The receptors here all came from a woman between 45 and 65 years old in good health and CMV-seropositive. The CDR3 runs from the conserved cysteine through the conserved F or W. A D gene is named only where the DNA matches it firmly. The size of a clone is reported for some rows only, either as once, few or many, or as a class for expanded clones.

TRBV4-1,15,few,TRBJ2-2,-,CASSQADGGSGELFF,TGCGCCAGCAGCCAAGCAGACGGGGGTTCCGGGGAGCTGTTTTTT
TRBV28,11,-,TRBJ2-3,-,CASSSPDTQYF,TGTGCCAGCAGTTCCCCGGATACGCAGTATTTT
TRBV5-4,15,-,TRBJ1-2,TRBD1,CASSAGTARGYGYTF,TGTGCCAGCAGCGCAGGGACAGCCCGGGGCTATGGCTACACCTTC
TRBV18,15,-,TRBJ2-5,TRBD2,CASSPGLAGQETQYF,TGTGCCAGCTCACCGGGACTAGCGGGACAAGAGACCCAGTACTTC
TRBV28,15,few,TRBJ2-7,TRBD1,CASSLSGTGGYEQYF,TGTGCCAGCAGTTTATCGGGGACAGGGGGTTACGAGCAGTACTTC
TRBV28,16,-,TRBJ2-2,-,CASSPPQGRNTGELFF,TGTGCCAGCAGCCCCCCCCAGGGGCGAAACACCGGGGAGCTGTTTTTT
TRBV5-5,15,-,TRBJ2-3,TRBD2,CASTQMLAGTDTQYF,TGTGCCAGCACCCAGATGCTAGCGGGCACAGATACGCAGTATTTT
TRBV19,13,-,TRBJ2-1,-,CASSRDFPMKQFF,TGTGCCAGTAGTAGGGACTTCCCAATGAAGCAGTTCTTC
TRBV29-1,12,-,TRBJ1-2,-,CSVGGGQDGYTF,TGCAGCGTGGGCGGGGGGCAAGATGGCTACACCTTC
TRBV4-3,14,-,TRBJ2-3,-,CASSQRGTGDTQYF,TGCGCCAGCAGCCAACGGGGTACCGGCGATACGCAGTATTTT
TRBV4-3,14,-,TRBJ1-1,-,CASSQDLGNTEAFF,TGCGCCAGCAGCCAAGATCTCGGGAACACTGAAGCTTTCTTT
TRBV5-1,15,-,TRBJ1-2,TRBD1,CASSLVGQGDYGYTF,TGCGCCAGCAGCTTGGTGGGACAGGGGGACTATGGCTACACCTTC
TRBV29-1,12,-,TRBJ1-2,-,CSGLRSNYGYTF,TGCAGCGGCCTCAGAAGTAACTATGGCTACACCTTC
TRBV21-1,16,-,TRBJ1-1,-,CASSKEGRGEDTEAFF,TGTGCCAGCAGCAAAGAAGGCAGGGGCGAGGACACTGAAGCTTTCTTT
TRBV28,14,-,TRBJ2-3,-,CASRTRAPQDTQYF,TGTGCCAGCAGAACGCGGGCGCCCCAGGATACGCAGTATTTT
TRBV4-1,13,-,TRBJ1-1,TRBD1,CASSRDRGRRAFF,TGCGCCAGCAGCCGTGACAGGGGGCGACGGGCTTTCTTT
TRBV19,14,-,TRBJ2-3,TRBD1,CASNRDRRTDTQYF,TGTGCCAGCAACCGGGACAGGCGGACAGATACGCAGTATTTT
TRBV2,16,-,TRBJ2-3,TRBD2,CASSVLAGGRTDTQYF,TGTGCCAGCAGCGTACTAGCGGGAGGGCGCACAGATACGCAGTATTTT
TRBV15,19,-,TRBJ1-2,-,CATSTFRQAGVRASYGYTF,TGTGCCACCAGCACATTCCGGCAAGCAGGTGTGCGTGCGTCCTATGGCTACACCTTC
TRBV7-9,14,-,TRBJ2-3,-,CASSLEEFTDTQYF,TGTGCCAGCAGCTTAGAGGAGTTCACAGATACGCAGTATTTT
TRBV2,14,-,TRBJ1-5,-,CASKSNEGNQPQHF,TGTGCCAGCAAGTCCAACGAGGGCAATCAGCCCCAGCATTTT